Listed here are 23 T cell receptor beta chains from one sample, sequenced in a study of OX40 agonist ivuxolimab in advanced cancers. Here immunoSEQ multiplex PCR was the method, and the copy in TCRdb shows in-frame clones only, minus some. The sample carries approximately 92,000 clones, 94% recorded once. This specimen was CD4+ or CD8+ T cells sorted from blood, taken in a trial of the OX40 agonist ivuxolimab. These receptors were collected from an adult with an advanced solid tumor such as melanoma, head and neck, liver or kidney cancer.

The genes are TRBV7-9 and TRBJ1-5, with D unresolved. Trimming took 4 bases from V and 4 from J, leaving 26 bases between them. The CDR3 contains 19 residues. The germline V gene has CDR1 SEHNR and CDR2 FQNEAQ (reference sequence). Written as DNA, the CDR3 is TGTGCCAGCAGCTCTTGGGTGGCTACACTGGGTATGAGGAATCAGCCCCAGCATTTT. Protein sequence: CASSSWVATLGMRNQPQHF.

V and J are TRBV10-3 and TRBJ2-3, with D unclear. CDR1 and CDR2 from the germline V gene are ENHRY and SYGVKD. The CDR3 extends over 15 amino acids. Deletions cut 1 base from V and 0 bases from J, with 8 bases between. In DNA form, the CDR3 reads TGTGCCATCAGTGAGTTCGTACCTAGCACAGATACGCAGTATTTT. Translated: CAISEFVPSTDTQYF.

The V and J genes are TRBV27 and TRBJ2-7; D is possibly TRBD1 (7 bases). Trimming removed 2 bases from V and 3 bases from J, with 23 bases in between. CDR3 size: 18 residues. CDR1 is MNHEY, CDR2 SMNVEV, per germline (reference sequence). The CDR3 DNA follows: TGTGCCAGCAGTTTACGCCCGCCGCGGGACAGCCCCTTCTACGAGCAGTACTTC. Amino acids: CASSLRPPRDSPFYEQYF.

The chain recombines TRBV19 with TRBJ1-3; D remains unclear. CDR1 LNHDA and CDR2 SQIVND come from the germline V gene (reference sequence). Trimming cost V 5 bases and J 0 bases, with 11 bases left between them. The CDR3 has 15 residues. The chain's CDR3 is CASSFRRTSGNTIYF. The CDR3 nucleotides read TGTGCCAGTAGTTTTAGGAGGACCTCTGGAAACACCATATATTTT.

The chain has TRBV19 and TRBJ2-7, with 10 bases identical to TRBD2. Germline V gene lookup returns CDR1 LNHDA and CDR2 SQIVND (reference sequence). The CDR3 sequence is 13 residues long. Trimming removed 8 bases from V and 2 bases from J; junction bases left unmatched: 3. This CDR3 reads CASRTSGTYEQYF. In DNA form, the CDR3 reads TGTGCCAGTCGGACTAGCGGTACCTACGAGCAGTACTTC.

The chain employs TRBV11-1 and TRBJ2-2; D is perhaps TRBD1 (5 bases). The CDR3 has 15 residues. Germline CDR1 is SGHAT and CDR2 is FQDESV (reference sequence). The V and J ends lost 7 bases and 2 bases respectively, with 14 bases between them. The CDR3 loop is CASTITDTNTGELFF. CDR3 nucleotide sequence: TGTGCCAGCACCATAACGGACACCAACACCGGGGAGCTGTTTTTT. Filled out from reference TRBV11-1 and TRBJ2-2, the complete variable domain reads EAEVAQSPRYKITEKSQAVAFWCDPISGHATLYWYRQILGQGPELLVQFQDESVVDDSQLPKDRFSAERLKGVDSTLKIQPAELGDSAMYLCASTITDTNTGELFFGEGSRLTVL.

This clone came up once. The chain couples TRBV7-2 to TRBJ2-5; D possibly corresponds to TRBD2 (6 bases). Germline V CDR1 and CDR2: SGHTA, FQGNSA. This CDR3 comprises 15 residues. The V gene lost 1 base and the J gene lost 2 bases, with 11 bases spanning the gap. The CDR3 DNA follows: TGTGCCAGCAGCTTAGGTCTAGCGCGTCAAGAGACCCAGTACTTC. Translation gives CASSLGLARQETQYF.

This rearrangement joins TRBV6-6 to TRBJ2-1; maybe TRBD2 (5 bases). The CDR3 is made up of 13 amino acids. From germline, CDR1 is MNHNY and CDR2 SVGAGI (reference sequence). Trimming stripped 0 bases from V and 7 bases from J, with 7 bases between. The CDR3 reads CASSYSTNNEQFF. As DNA, the CDR3 is TGTGCCAGCAGTTACTCGACTAATAATGAGCAGTTCTTC.

The chain combines TRBV30 with TRBJ2-1, with 12 bases aligning to TRBD2. CDR1 GTSNPN and CDR2 SVGIG come from the germline V gene (reference sequence). This CDR3 has 18 residues. With 3 bases clipped from V and 7 bases from J, the junction kept 16 bases outside the gene matches. The CDR3, as DNA: TGTGCCTGGAGCCCACGGAGGGACCTAGCGGGAGGGTTAAATGAGCAGTTCTTC. Translated: CAWSPRRDLAGGLNEQFF.

The CDR3 sequence is CASSGGPRGYGYTF. DNA of the CDR3: TGTGCCAGCAGCGGTGGCCCGCGGGGTTATGGCTACACCTTC. The chain joins TRBV21-1 to TRBJ1-2. TRBV21-1 is a recognized pseudogene. This CDR3 is 14 amino acids long.

The chain links TRBV27 to TRBJ1-5; D is unclear. V dropped 3 bases and J dropped 3 bases, with 3 bases sitting between them. The germline V gene has CDR1 MNHEY and CDR2 SMNVEV (reference sequence). This CDR3 has 12 residues. CDR3 protein: CASSFPNQPQHF. The CDR3 nucleotides are TGTGCCAGCAGTTTCCCCAATCAGCCCCAGCATTTT.

This CDR3 is CATSRPGQGLSGNTIYF. CDR3 DNA sequence: TGTGCCACCAGCAGACCAGGACAGGGGCTCTCTGGAAACACCATATATTTT. This chain joins TRBV15 and TRBJ1-3, with 9 bases aligning to TRBD1. There are 17 residues in the CDR3. The germline CDR1 and CDR2 sequences are LNHNV and YYDKDF (reference sequence). The ends lost 2 bases at V and 0 bases at J; junction bases unmatched: 5.

The J gene is TRBJ2-1, the V gene TRBV27; 7 nucleotides line up with TRBD2. V lost 3 bases, J lost 4 bases, and 9 bases stayed unmatched. This CDR3 region has 16 residues. From germline, CDR1 is MNHEY and CDR2 SMNVEV (reference sequence). In nucleotides, the CDR3 is TGTGCCAGCAGTTTTGAACCGGGACTAACTTACAATGAGCAGTTCTTC. It translates to CASSFEPGLTYNEQFF.

CDR3 residues: CASSQEVQGGRGYTF. CDR3 DNA: TGTGCCAGCAGCCAAGAGGTACAGGGGGGCAGAGGCTACACCTTC. The chain has TRBV4-2 and TRBJ1-2, with 8 positions matching TRBD1. Trimming removed 0 bases from V and 8 bases from J; junction bases left unmatched: 8. CDR1 LGHNA and CDR2 YNFKEQ come from the germline V gene. The CDR3 has 15 residues.

The rearrangement links TRBV10-3 to TRBJ2-7, with 11 bases matching TRBD1. Germline V gene lookup returns CDR1 ENHRY and CDR2 SYGVKD. With V trimmed by 10 bases and J by 5 bases, 7 bases remained unmatched. This CDR3 has 13 residues. CDR3 bases: TGTGCCACAACCGGGACAGGGGGAGACGAGCAGTACTTC. Its protein product is CATTGTGGDEQYF.

The sample holds one count of this clone. The genes are TRBV5-1 and TRBJ2-5, with 8 bases lining up with TRBD1. The CDR3 is made up of 14 amino acids. Germline V gives CDR1 SGHRS, CDR2 YFSETQ. V lost 2 bases to trimming and J lost 5 bases; unmatched junction nucleotides: 5. CDR3 coding DNA: TGCGCCAGCAGCTTCGGACAGGGCGACGAGACCCAGTACTTC. Translating gives CASSFGQGDETQYF.

This chain's CDR3 is CASSPPSGGGLEAFF. CDR3 nucleotides: TGTGCCAGCTCACCACCTAGCGGGGGAGGGCTCGAAGCTTTCTTT. This rearrangement joins TRBV18 to TRBJ1-1, with D possibly TRBD1 on 5 matching bases. Germline CDR1 and CDR2: KGHSH and LQKENI. Trimming removed 0 bases from V and 8 bases from J, with 16 bases in between. The CDR3 totals 15 residues.

The V call is TRBV5-1, the J call TRBJ2-7, with 12 bases aligning to TRBD1. This CDR3 has 15 amino acids. Germline V CDR1 and CDR2: SGHRS, YFSETQ. V shed 4 bases, J shed 5 bases, and the junction held 7 bases outside the gene matches. CDR3 residues: CASSPPGQGAHEQYF. The CDR3 DNA reads TGCGCCAGCAGCCCTCCGGGACAGGGGGCCCACGAGCAGTACTTC.

V is TRBV7-6 and J is TRBJ2-7, with D possibly being TRBD1 (7 bases). The germline V and J ends were trimmed by 1 base and 3 bases, with 10 bases remaining between them. Germline V gene lookup returns CDR1 SGHVS and CDR2 FNYEAQ. The CDR3 spans 14 residues. The CDR3 sequence is CASSLEQGGYEQYF. The CDR3 DNA follows: TGTGCCAGCAGCTTAGAGCAGGGGGGCTACGAGCAGTACTTC.

The chain employs TRBV2 and TRBJ1-2, with D hard to call. Germline V lookup: CDR1 SNHLY, CDR2 FYNNEI. The CDR3 covers 12 residues. V gave up 4 bases and J gave up 3 bases, with 6 bases separating them. The chain's CDR3 is CASSVRDYGYTF. The CDR3 DNA is TGTGCCAGCAGTGTCCGAGACTATGGCTACACCTTC.

The chain carries TRBV5-1 and TRBJ2-3; the D gene is possibly TRBD1 (7 bases). CDR1 SGHRS and CDR2 YFSETQ come from the germline V gene. The V end lost 6 bases, the J end lost 5 bases, and 13 bases lay between the germline ends. CDR3 length equals 13 residues. Written as DNA, the CDR3 is TGCGCCAGCACGCCAGGGGGAGGAGATACGCAGTATTTT. Its protein is CASTPGGGDTQYF.

The rearrangement joins TRBV11-2 to TRBJ2-7; 7 bases are shared with TRBD2. The CDR3 loop spans 16 amino acids. Germline V gene sequence: CDR1 SGHAT, CDR2 FQNNGV. The V and J ends lost 5 bases and 0 bases, in that order; junction bases with no gene match: 10. The CDR3 protein is CASSTMAGVSSYEQYF. In DNA, the CDR3 is TGTGCCAGCAGCACCATGGCGGGGGTTAGCTCCTACGAGCAGTACTTC.

The chain combines TRBV12-5 with TRBJ1-2; 9 bases agree with TRBD1. CDR3 size: 15 residues. Trimming at V came to 4 bases and at J to 4 bases, leaving 7 bases not matched to a gene. The germline gives CDR1 LGHNT, CDR2 FRNRAP. The CDR3 DNA sequence: TGTGCTAGTGGTTGGGACAGGGACCTTCCCTATGGCTACACCTTC. Amino acid sequence: CASGWDRDLPYGYTF.